This TCR beta chain was identified in a study of cytomegalovirus exposure and HLA in healthy donors. Study-level information: Roughly 180 million T cells yielded some 120 million unique TCR beta sequences in earlier analysis. Whole-study findings and limits: TCR beta V segments were, for the most part, productive about 90% or about 30% of the time in an earlier analysis.

PCR amplification relied on 60 Vbeta primers (plus 13 Jbeta primers). Assay: immunoSEQ multiplex PCR; the TCRdb copy retains only in-frame clones and omits some. The profile covers 25,000 to 35,000 clones, with roughly 69% appearing a single time and around 23% taken by the ten largest. Notes on this clone: The target antigen is unknown.

The sequenced sample consisted of PBMCs. This TCR was recovered from a man in his fifties or sixties in good health and CMV-seropositive.

CDR3 nucleotides: TGCGCCAGCAGCTTGGCAGTAGCGGGAGATAATGAGCAGTTCTTC. This encodes CASSLAVAGDNEQFF. The gene calls are TRBV5-1 and TRBJ2-1; TRBD2 matches 9 bases. The germline CDR1 and CDR2 sequences are SGHRS and YFSETQ. With V trimmed by 0 bases and J by 7 bases, 5 bases remained unmatched. The CDR3 is 15 amino acids.